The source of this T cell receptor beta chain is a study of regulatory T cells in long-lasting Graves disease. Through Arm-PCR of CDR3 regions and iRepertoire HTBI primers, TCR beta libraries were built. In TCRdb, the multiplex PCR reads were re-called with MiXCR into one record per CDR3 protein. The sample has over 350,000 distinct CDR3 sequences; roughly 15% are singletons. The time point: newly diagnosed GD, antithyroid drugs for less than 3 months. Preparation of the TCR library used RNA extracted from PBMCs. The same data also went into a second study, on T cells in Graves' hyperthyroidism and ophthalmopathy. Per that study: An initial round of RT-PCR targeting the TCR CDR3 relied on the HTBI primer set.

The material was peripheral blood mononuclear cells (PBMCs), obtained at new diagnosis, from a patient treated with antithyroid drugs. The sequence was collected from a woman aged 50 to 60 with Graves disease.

The CDR3 protein is CASRKTSSDEQFF. The DNA of the CDR3 is TGTGCCAGCAGAAAGACTAGCTCCGATGAGCAGTTCTTC. The V call is TRBV3-1, the J call TRBJ2-1; TRBD2 aligns across 7 bases. The V gene's germline CDR1 is LGHDT and CDR2 YNNKEL (reference sequence). The CDR3 length is 13 residues. Losses at the gene ends were 6 bases for V and 8 bases for J; bases not matched to a gene: 7.